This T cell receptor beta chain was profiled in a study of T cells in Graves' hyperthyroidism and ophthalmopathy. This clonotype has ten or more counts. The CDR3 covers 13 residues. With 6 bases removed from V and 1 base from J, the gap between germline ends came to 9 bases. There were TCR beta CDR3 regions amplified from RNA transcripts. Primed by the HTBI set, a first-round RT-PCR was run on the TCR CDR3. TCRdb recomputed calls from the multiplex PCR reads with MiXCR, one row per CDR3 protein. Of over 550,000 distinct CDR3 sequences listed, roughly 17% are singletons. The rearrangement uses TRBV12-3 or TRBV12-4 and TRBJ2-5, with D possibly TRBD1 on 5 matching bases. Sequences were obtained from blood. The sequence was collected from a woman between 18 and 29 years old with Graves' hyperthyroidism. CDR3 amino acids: CASRLTVQETQYF. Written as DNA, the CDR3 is TGTGCCAGCAGACTGACAGTCCAAGAGACCCAGTACTTC.